This T cell receptor beta chain emerged from a study of cytomegalovirus exposure and HLA in healthy donors. Germline values: CDR1 SGHTA, CDR2 FQGNSA. J gave up 0 bases and V 5 bases, and 4 bases lay outside the gene matches. The length of the CDR3 is 16 residues. A word on this clone: The antigen is undetermined.

Primers for the PCR totalled 60 Vbeta and 13 Jbeta. Produced via immunoSEQ multiplex PCR; TCRdb's table is partial and in-frame only. In the table there are about 140,000 clones, around three quarters of which are singletons. Overall study results and limits: Within an earlier analysis, most TCR beta V segments proved productive either about 87% or about 30% of the time. For most TCR sequences rarity was the rule, although some public TCRs occurred in many donors. There were some V segments, including TRBV6-2 and TRBV6-3, excluded as indistinguishable.

Source material: PBMCs. This clonotype originated in a man aged 30 to 45 in good health and CMV-seronegative. The chain combines TRBV7-2 with TRBJ2-6; 7 bases line up with TRBD1. CDR3 region: CASSVGQSSGANVLTF. DNA for the CDR3: TGTGCCAGCAGCGTGGGACAGAGCTCTGGGGCCAACGTCCTGACTTTC. The full variable domain, in which reference TRBV7-2 and TRBJ2-6 provide the parts outside the CDR3, is GAGVSQSPSNKVTEKGKDVELRCDPISGHTALYWYRQSLGQGLEFLIYFQGNSAPDKSGLPSDRFSAERTGGSVSTLTIQRTQQEDSAVYLCASSVGQSSGANVLTFGAGSRLTVL.